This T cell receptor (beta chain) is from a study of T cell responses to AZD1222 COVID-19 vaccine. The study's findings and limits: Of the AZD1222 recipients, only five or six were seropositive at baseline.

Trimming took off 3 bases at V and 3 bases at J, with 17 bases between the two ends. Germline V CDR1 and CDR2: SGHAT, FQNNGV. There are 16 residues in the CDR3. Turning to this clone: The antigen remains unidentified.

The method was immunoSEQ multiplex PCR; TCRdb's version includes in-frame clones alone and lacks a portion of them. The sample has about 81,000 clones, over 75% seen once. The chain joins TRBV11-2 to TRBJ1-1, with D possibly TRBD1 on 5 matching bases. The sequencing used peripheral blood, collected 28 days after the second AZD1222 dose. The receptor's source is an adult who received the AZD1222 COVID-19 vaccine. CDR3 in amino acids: CASSFPGRRGDTEAFF. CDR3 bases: TGTGCCAGCAGCTTTCCGGGTCGTAGAGGGGACACTGAAGCTTTCTTT.